Listed below are T cell receptor beta chains from one sample, sequenced in a study of CD8+ T cells in alopecia areata. Using immunoSEQ multiplex PCR, the repertoire was profiled, and TCRdb retains in-frame clones only, with some absent. The data contain roughly 250,000 clones, around two thirds of them singletons. Here the sequenced sample was CD4+ T cells sorted from blood, taken at week 0. The receptors were sampled from a human donor with alopecia areata. Both conserved end residues are part of each CDR3. The order of the fields is D gene, V gene, J gene, clone size, CDR3 DNA, CDR3 protein. A D gene is named only where the DNA matches it firmly. Expanded clones get a size class; other rows say once, few or many, or leave the size out.

NA	TRBV4-3	TRBJ2-2	NA	TGCGCCAGCAGCCAAGATCCAAGGGTCACCGGGGAGCTGTTTTTT	CASSQDPRVTGELFF
NA	TRBV29-1	TRBJ2-1	NA	TGCAGCGTGCTCCTGGTTGGGGGGGCCGCCTACAATGAGCAGTTCTTC	CSVLLVGGAAYNEQFF
TRBD1	TRBV7-2	TRBJ2-5	NA	TGTGCCAGCAGCCAAACCACAGGGGGAAAGACCCAGTACTTC	CASSQTTGGKTQYF
TRBD1	TRBV5-1	TRBJ2-7	few	TGCGCCAGCAGCTTGCTCGGGACAGGACCCACCTACGAGCAGTACTTC	CASSLLGTGPTYEQYF
NA	TRBV7-2	TRBJ2-1	NA	TGTGCCAGCAGCTTAACGTCAGGCCGCAATGAGCAGTTCTTC	CASSLTSGRNEQFF
NA	TRBV9	TRBJ2-5	NA	TGTGCCAGCAGCGTGCGACCCTCCGCCGGAGAGACCCAGTACTTC	CASSVRPSAGETQYF
NA	TRBV30	TRBJ1-5	once	TGTGCCTGGAGTGTTGGGGGAGGGGATCAGCCCCAGCATTTT	CAWSVGGGDQPQHF
NA	TRBV20-1	TRBJ2-1	NA	TGCAGTTCTCTAGTGAACAATGAGCAGTTCTTC	CSSLVNNEQFF
NA	TRBV29-1	TRBJ2-5	NA	TGCAGCGTTGAGCTTGCAGGCTCAATGACCCAGTACTTC	CSVELAGSMTQYF
NA	TRBV6-6	TRBJ1-5	NA	TGTGCCAGCAGACCCGACGGGGGGAGCAATCAGCCCCAGCATTTT	CASRPDGGSNQPQHF
NA	TRBV6-1	TRBJ2-5	NA	TGTGCCAGCAGTGAAGACAGGGTCCAAGAGACCCAGTACTTC	CASSEDRVQETQYF
NA	TRBV29-1	TRBJ1-3	NA	TGCAGCGTTGCGACGGCTGGAAACACCATATATTTT	CSVATAGNTIYF
TRBD1	TRBV2	TRBJ1-1	NA	TGTGCCAGCAGTCCGACAGGGACCAGGAACACTGAAGCTTTCTTT	CASSPTGTRNTEAFF
NA	TRBV2	TRBJ1-5	NA	TGTGCCAGCTGTTCCATGGACGGCCAGCCCCAGCATTTT	CASCSMDGQPQHF
NA	TRBV7-2	TRBJ2-1	NA	TGTGCCAGCAGCTTAGAGTCTCGGCTTACCTACAATGAGCAGTTCTTC	CASSLESRLTYNEQFF
NA	TRBV4-3	TRBJ2-3	once	TGCGCCAGCAGCCATGGGTGGACAGATACGCAGTATTTT	CASSHGWTDTQYF
TRBD1	TRBV6-5	TRBJ1-5	few	TGTGCCAGCAGTTTCAACAGGGGGCCCAATCAGCCCCAGCATTTT	CASSFNRGPNQPQHF
NA	TRBV7-9	TRBJ1-2	NA	TGTGCCAGCAGCCCACACACAGGAGGCTACACCTTC	CASSPHTGGYTF
NA	TRBV6-5	TRBJ2-1	NA	TGTGCCAGCAGTTACGACGGGAATGTGGAGCAGTTCTTC	CASSYDGNVEQFF
NA	TRBV5-1	TRBJ2-5	NA	TGCGCCAGCAGCTTGGCTAGTTTTGAGGAGACCCAGTACTTC	CASSLASFEETQYF
NA	TRBV30	TRBJ2-5	few	TGTGCCTGGAGTTCCAAGCAGACCCAGTACTTC	CAWSSKQTQYF
NA	TRBV15	TRBJ2-5	NA	TGTGCCACCAGCAGGGACAGCCAGCAAGAGACCCAGTACTTC	CATSRDSQQETQYF
NA	TRBV27	TRBJ1-6	NA	TGTGCCAGCGCTTTCACAGGTAGAAATTCACCCCTCCACTTT	CASAFTGRNSPLHF
NA	TRBV13	TRBJ2-3	NA	TGTGCCAGCAGCCGCCGGGCCCCGGGCGAGACGCAGTATTTT	CASSRRAPGETQYF
TRBD1	TRBV30	TRBJ2-5	few	TGTGCCTGGACGGGACAGGGTGGGACCCAGTACTTC	CAWTGQGGTQYF
NA	TRBV9	TRBJ2-1	NA	TGTGCCAGCAACCTCATGGGGGTCGAGGGCAATGAGCAGTTCTTC	CASNLMGVEGNEQFF
TRBD1	TRBV6-6	TRBJ2-3	NA	TGTGCCAGCAGCCGAGGACAGGGGCTTCGATCGGATACGCAGTATTTT	CASSRGQGLRSDTQYF